The present entry profiles one T cell receptor (beta chain) with its context. The antigen is not known. This record belongs to a study of Graves' ophthalmopathy and Graves' hyperthyroidism. Among the hyperthyroidism patients, all were newly diagnosed, aged 18 to 65, with under 2 months' duration. Germline CDR1 ENHRY, CDR2 SYGVKD. The V and J ends lost 11 bases and 5 bases respectively, with 22 bases between them. The CDR3 is 15 amino acids. Study results and caveats: A 13-signature model separated ophthalmopathy from stable hyperthyroidism, just over 85% sensitivity, around 81% specificity. Detection in blood was also observed for most expanded thyroid clonotypes above 0.001 frequency. With a specificity of around 76% and a sensitivity of roughly 71%, the model predicted ophthalmopathy progression.

RNA transcripts were the source from which TCR beta CDR3 regions were amplified. The first round was an RT-PCR with HTBI primers, and the second round was a multiplex PCR. TCRdb used MiXCR to reprocess the multiplex PCR reads, holding one entry per CDR3 protein. Of around 1.1 million distinct CDR3 sequences listed, about two fifths were seen once; the top ten hold over 8.5%. The sequence came from an adult man with Graves' hyperthyroidism. The genes are TRBV10-3 and TRBJ1-5; perhaps TRBD1 as D (6 bases). What was sequenced was peripheral blood or thyroid tissue (not recorded which). This chain's CDR3 is CAGSRGIQGDQPQHF. Here the CDR3 DNA reads TGTGCCGGCAGCCGCGGAATACAGGGCGATCAGCCCCAGCATTTT.